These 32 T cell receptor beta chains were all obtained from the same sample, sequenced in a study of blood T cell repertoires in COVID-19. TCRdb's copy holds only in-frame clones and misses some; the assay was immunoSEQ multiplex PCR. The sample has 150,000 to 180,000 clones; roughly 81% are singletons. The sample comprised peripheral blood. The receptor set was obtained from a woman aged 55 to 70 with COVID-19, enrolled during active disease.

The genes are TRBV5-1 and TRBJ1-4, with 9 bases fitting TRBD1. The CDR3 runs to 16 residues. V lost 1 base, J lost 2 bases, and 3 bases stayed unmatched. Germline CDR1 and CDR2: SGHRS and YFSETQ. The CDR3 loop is CASSLTGGRTNEKLFF. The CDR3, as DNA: TGCGCCAGCAGCTTGACAGGGGGCAGGACTAATGAAAAACTGTTTTTT.

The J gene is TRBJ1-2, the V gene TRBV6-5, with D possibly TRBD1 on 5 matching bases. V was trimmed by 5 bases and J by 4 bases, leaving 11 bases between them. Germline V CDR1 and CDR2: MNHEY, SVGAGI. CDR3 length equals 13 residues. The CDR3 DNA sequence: TGTGCCAGCAGTACGACAGCAACCTATGGCTACACCTTC. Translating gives CASSTTATYGYTF.

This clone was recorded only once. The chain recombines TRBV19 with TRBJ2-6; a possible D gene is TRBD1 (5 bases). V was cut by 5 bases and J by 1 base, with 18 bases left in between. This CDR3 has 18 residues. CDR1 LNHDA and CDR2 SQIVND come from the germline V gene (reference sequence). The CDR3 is CASSPTELRLSGANVLTF. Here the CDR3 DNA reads TGTGCCAGTAGTCCGACAGAGCTCAGATTGTCTGGGGCCAACGTCCTGACTTTC. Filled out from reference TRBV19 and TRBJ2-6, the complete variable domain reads DGGITQSPKYLFRKEGQNVTLSCEQNLNHDAMYWYRQDPGQGLRLIYYSQIVNDFQKGDIAEGYSVSREKKESFPLTVTSAQKNPTAFYLCASSPTELRLSGANVLTFGAGSRLTVL.

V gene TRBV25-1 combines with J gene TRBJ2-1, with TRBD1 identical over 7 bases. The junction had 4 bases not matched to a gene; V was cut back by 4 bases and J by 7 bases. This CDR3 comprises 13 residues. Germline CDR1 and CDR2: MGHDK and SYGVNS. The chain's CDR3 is CASSGIQGNEQFF. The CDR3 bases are TGTGCCAGCAGTGGGATACAGGGGAATGAGCAGTTCTTC. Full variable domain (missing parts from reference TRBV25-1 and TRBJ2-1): EADIYQTPRYLVIGTGKKITLECSQTMGHDKMYWYQQDPGMELHLIHYSYGVNSTEKGDLSSESTVSRIRTEHFPLTLESARPSHTSQYLCASSGIQGNEQFFGPGTRLTVL.

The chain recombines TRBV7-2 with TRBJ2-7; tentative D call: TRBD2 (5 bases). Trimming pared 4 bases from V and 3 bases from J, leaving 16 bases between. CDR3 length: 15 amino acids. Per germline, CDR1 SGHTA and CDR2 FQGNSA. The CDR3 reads CASSSQSRGYYEQYF. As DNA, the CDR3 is TGTGCCAGCAGCTCTCAGTCACGAGGGTACTACGAGCAGTACTTC.

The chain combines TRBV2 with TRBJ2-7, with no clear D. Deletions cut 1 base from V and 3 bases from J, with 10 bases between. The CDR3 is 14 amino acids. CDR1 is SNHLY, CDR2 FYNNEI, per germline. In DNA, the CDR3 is TGTGCCAGCAGTGAAGATACCGAGGTCTACGAGCAGTACTTC. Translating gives CASSEDTEVYEQYF.

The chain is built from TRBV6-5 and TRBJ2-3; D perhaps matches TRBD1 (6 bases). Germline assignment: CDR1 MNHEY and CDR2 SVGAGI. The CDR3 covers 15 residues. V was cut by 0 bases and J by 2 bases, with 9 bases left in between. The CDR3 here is CASSYSGTITDTQYF. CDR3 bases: TGTGCCAGCAGTTACTCCGGGACAATCACAGATACGCAGTATTTT.

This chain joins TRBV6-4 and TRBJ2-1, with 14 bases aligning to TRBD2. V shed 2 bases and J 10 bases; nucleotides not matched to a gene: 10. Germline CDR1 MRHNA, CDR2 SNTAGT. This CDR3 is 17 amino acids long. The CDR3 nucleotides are TGTGCCAGCAGTGACACGGGACTAGCGGGAGAGATTCGCGAGCAGTTCTTC. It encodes CASSDTGLAGEIREQFF.

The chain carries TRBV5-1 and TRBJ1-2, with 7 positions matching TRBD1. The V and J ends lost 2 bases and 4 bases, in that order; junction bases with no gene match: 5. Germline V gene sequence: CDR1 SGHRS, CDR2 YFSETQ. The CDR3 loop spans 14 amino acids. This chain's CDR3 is CASSFGGGIYGYTF. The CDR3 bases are TGCGCCAGCAGCTTTGGAGGGGGCATCTATGGCTACACCTTC.

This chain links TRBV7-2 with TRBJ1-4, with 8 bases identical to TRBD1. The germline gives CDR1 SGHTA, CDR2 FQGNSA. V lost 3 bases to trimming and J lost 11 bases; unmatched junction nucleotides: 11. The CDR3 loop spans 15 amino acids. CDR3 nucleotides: TGTGCCAGCAGCTTGACGGGGACAGGTGTGGGGAAACTGTTTTTT. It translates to CASSLTGTGVGKLFF.

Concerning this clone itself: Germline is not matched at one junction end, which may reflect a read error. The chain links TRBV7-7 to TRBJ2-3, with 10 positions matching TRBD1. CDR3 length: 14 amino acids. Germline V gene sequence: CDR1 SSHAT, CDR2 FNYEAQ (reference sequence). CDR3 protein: CASSPGTGVQSQYF. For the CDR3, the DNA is TGTGCTAGCAGCCCGGGGACAGGGGTTCAGTCGCAGTATTTT.

Here the CDR3 DNA reads TGTGCCACCAGTGAGGAGGGCGTCACCGGGGAGCTGTTTTTT. This gives the protein CATSEEGVTGELFF. V and J are TRBV24-1 and TRBJ2-2; D is perhaps TRBD2 (6 bases). The CDR3 contains 14 residues. V lost 4 bases and J 4 bases, leaving 9 bases between the germline ends. Germline V CDR1 and CDR2: KGHDR, SFDVKD.

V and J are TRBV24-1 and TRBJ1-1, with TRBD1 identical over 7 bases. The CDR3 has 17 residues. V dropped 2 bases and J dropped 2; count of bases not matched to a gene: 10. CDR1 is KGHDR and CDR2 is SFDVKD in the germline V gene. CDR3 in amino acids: CATSDSPSTGSNTEAFF. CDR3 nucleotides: TGTGCCACCAGTGATTCCCCCTCGACAGGGTCTAACACTGAAGCTTTCTTT.

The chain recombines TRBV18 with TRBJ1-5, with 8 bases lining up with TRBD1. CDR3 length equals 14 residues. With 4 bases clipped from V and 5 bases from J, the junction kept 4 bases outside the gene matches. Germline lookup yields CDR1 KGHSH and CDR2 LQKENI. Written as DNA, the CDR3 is TGTGCCAGCTCACACAGGGGGACTGATCAGCCCCAGCATTTT. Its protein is CASSHRGTDQPQHF.

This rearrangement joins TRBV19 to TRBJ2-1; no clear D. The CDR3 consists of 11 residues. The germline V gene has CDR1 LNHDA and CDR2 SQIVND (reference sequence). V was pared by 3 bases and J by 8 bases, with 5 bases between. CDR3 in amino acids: CASSISYEQFF. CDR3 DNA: TGTGCCAGTAGTATTTCCTATGAGCAGTTCTTC.

The CDR3, as DNA: TGCGCCAGCAGCCAAACCCTCAGGGGAAGATACGAAAAACTGTTTTTT. Translating it yields CASSQTLRGRYEKLFF. The gene calls are TRBV4-1 and TRBJ1-4; maybe TRBD1 (6 bases). V was pared by 2 bases and J by 8 bases, with 18 bases between. CDR3 length: 16 residues. Germline V gene data show CDR1 as MGHRA and CDR2 as YSYEKL.

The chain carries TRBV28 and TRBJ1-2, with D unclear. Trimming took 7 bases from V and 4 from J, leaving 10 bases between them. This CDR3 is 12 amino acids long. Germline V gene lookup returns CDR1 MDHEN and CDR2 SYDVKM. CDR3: CASKAASYGYTF. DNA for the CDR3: TGTGCCAGCAAGGCGGCGAGCTATGGCTACACCTTC.

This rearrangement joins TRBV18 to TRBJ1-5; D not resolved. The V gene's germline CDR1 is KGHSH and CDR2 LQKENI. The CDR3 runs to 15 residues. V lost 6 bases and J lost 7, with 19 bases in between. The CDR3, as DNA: TGTGCCAGCTCCCGGCAGGCCTACACCTCACAGCCCCAGCATTTT. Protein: CASSRQAYTSQPQHF. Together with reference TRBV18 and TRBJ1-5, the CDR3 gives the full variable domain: NAGVMQNPRHLVRRRGQEARLRCSPMKGHSHVYWYRQLPEEGLKFMVYLQKENIIDESGMPKERFSAEFPKEGPSILRIQQVVRGDSAAYFCASSRQAYTSQPQHFGDGTRLSIL.

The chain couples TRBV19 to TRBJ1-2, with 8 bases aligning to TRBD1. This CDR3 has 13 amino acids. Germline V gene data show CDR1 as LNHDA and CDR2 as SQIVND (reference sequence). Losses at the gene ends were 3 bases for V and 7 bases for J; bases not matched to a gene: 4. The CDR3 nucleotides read TGTGCCAGTAGTATCCAGACAGGGGCTGGCTACACCTTC. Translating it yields CASSIQTGAGYTF.

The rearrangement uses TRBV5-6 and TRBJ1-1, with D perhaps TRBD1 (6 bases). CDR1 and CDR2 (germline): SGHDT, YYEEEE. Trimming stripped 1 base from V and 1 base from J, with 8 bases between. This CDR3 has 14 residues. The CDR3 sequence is CASSLRGGNTEAFF. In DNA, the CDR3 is TGTGCCAGCAGCTTGCGAGGGGGGAACACTGAAGCTTTCTTT.

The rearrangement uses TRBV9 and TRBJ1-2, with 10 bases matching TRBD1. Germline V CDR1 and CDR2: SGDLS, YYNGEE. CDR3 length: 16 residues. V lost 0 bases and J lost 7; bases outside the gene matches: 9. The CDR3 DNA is TGTGCCAGCAGCGTAGCAAAGGGACAGGGGCCCGTTGGCTACACCTTC. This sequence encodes CASSVAKGQGPVGYTF.

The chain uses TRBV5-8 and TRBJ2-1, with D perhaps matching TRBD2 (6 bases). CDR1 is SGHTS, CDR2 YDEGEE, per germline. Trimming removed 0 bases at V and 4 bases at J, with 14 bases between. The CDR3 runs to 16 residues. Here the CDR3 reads CASSLGYRGSYNEQFF. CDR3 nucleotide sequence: TGTGCCAGCAGCTTGGGGTACCGGGGGTCTTACAATGAGCAGTTCTTC. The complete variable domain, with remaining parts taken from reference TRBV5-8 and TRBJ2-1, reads EAGVTQSPTHLIKTRGQQATLRCSPISGHTSVYWYQQALGLGLQFLLWYDEGEERNRGNFPPRFSGRQFPNYSSELNVNALELEDSALYLCASSLGYRGSYNEQFFGPGTRLTVL.

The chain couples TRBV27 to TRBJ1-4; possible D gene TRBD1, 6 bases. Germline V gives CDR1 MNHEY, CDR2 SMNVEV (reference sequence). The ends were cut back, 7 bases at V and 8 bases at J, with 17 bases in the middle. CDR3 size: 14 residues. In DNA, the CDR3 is TGTGCCAGCACCTTGGGGGCAGGTGGAGAAAAACTGTTTTTT. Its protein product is CASTLGAGGEKLFF.

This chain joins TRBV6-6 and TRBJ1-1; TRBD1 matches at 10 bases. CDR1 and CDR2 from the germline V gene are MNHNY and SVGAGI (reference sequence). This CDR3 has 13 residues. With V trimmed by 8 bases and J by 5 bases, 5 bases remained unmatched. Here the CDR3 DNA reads TGTGCCAGCGCGGGACAGGGGTTTACTGAAGCTTTCTTT. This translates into CASAGQGFTEAFF.

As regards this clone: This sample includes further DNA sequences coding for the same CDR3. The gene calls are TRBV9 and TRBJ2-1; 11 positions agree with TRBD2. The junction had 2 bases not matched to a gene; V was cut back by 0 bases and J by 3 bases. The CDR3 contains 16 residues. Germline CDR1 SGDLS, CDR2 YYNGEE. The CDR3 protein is CASSVATSGSYNEQFF. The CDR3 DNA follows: TGTGCCAGCAGCGTAGCTACTAGCGGGAGCTACAATGAGCAGTTCTTC.

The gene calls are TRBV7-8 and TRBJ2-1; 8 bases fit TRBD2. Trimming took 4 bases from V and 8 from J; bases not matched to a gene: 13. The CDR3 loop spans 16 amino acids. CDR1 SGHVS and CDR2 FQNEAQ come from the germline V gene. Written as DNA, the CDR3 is TGTGCCAGCAGCTCCGCCGGGGGGGCCTTTGGGGATGAGCAGTTCTTC. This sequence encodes CASSSAGGAFGDEQFF.

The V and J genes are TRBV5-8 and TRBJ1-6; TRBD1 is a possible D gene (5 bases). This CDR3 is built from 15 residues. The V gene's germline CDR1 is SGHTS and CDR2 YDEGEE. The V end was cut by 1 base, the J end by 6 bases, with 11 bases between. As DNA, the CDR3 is TGTGCCAGCAGCTTGCTATGGCAGGGTAATTCACCCCTCCACTTT. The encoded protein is CASSLLWQGNSPLHF.

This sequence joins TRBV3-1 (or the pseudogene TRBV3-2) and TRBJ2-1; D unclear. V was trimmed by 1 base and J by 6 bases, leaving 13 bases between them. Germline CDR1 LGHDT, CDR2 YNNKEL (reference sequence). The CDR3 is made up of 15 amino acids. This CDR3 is CASSQGRGAGNEQFF. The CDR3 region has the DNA TGTGCCAGCAGCCAAGGTCGCGGCGCCGGCAATGAGCAGTTCTTC.

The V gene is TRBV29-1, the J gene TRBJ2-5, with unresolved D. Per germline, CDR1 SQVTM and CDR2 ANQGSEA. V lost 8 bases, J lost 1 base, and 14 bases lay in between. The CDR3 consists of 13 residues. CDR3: CSLSLGAQETQYF. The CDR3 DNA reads TGCAGCTTGTCCCTCGGAGCCCAAGAGACCCAGTACTTC.

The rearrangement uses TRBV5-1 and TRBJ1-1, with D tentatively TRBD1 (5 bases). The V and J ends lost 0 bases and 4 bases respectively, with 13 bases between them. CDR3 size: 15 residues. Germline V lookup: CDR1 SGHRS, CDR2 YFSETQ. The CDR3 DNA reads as TGCGCCAGCAGCTTGGATTCGCAGGGAGGCACTGAAGCTTTCTTT. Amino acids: CASSLDSQGGTEAFF.

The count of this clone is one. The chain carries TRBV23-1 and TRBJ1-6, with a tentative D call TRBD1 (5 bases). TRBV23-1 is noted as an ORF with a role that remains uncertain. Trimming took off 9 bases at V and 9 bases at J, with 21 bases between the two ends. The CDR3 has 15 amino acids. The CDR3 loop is CASTGAGEITSPLHF. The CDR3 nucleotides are TGCGCCAGTACGGGAGCGGGGGAAATTACTTCACCCCTCCACTTT.

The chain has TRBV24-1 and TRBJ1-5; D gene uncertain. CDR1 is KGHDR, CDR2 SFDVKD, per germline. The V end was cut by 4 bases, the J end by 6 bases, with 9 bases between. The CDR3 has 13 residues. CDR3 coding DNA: TGTGCCACCAGTGAAGGGAGAGGTCAGCCCCAGCATTTT. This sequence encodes CATSEGRGQPQHF.